These T cell receptor beta chains were read from a single sample in a study of naive and memory T cell subsets. One entry per CDR3 protein results from TCRdb running MiXCR on the UMI-ligation and nested PCR reads. The table has some 150,000 distinct CDR3 sequences, approximately 15% seen once; the top ten hold about 0.14%. Input material: naive CD4+ T cells from blood. Receptors originate from a human donor in good health. The CDR3 runs from the conserved cysteine through the conserved F or W. The order of the fields is clone size, J gene, V gene, CDR3 protein. The size field is filled for only some rows; it gives once, few, many or a size class.

abundance: few
j_gene: TRBJ2-2
v_gene: TRBV7-9
CDR3aa: CASSSSGTANTGELFF

abundance: .
j_gene: TRBJ2-1
v_gene: TRBV11-2
CDR3aa: CAGSPGRLYNEQFF

abundance: .
j_gene: TRBJ2-7
v_gene: TRBV18
CDR3aa: CASSPPTYEQYF

abundance: .
j_gene: TRBJ2-3
v_gene: TRBV20-1
CDR3aa: CSARPITSTDTQYF

abundance: .
j_gene: TRBJ2-7
v_gene: TRBV28
CDR3aa: CASRAPPLEQYF

abundance: .
j_gene: TRBJ1-2
v_gene: TRBV12-3/TRBV12-4
CDR3aa: CASSYRDRIYGYTF

abundance: .
j_gene: TRBJ2-7
v_gene: TRBV12-3/TRBV12-4
CDR3aa: CASSSGTSGSAAYEQYF

abundance: few
j_gene: TRBJ1-6
v_gene: TRBV5-6
CDR3aa: CASSSGTGNWPLHF

abundance: .
j_gene: TRBJ1-1
v_gene: TRBV7-3
CDR3aa: CGTRVLGTEAFF

abundance: few
j_gene: TRBJ2-3
v_gene: TRBV6-5
CDR3aa: CASRDRGGTDTQYF

abundance: .
j_gene: TRBJ2-6
v_gene: TRBV29-1
CDR3aa: CSVKQGSGANVLTF

abundance: few
j_gene: TRBJ2-3
v_gene: TRBV3-1
CDR3aa: CASSPGVLGTQYF

abundance: few
j_gene: TRBJ2-5
v_gene: TRBV6-6
CDR3aa: CASSSARGYETQYF

abundance: .
j_gene: TRBJ2-7
v_gene: TRBV28
CDR3aa: CASSYRTEIDLKQYF

abundance: .
j_gene: TRBJ2-5
v_gene: TRBV20-1
CDR3aa: CSASLRGLVWTQYF

abundance: few
j_gene: TRBJ2-1
v_gene: TRBV14
CDR3aa: CASSQDTGTSYNEQFF

abundance: .
j_gene: TRBJ2-5
v_gene: TRBV5-1
CDR3aa: CASSLVGFGGETQYF

abundance: few
j_gene: TRBJ1-1
v_gene: TRBV5-1
CDR3aa: CASSLVDTEAFF

abundance: few
j_gene: TRBJ1-5
v_gene: TRBV20-1
CDR3aa: CSARLKGTVGNQPQHF

abundance: few
j_gene: TRBJ2-5
v_gene: TRBV12-3/TRBV12-4
CDR3aa: CASNPEGRSGQETQYF

abundance: few
j_gene: TRBJ2-1
v_gene: TRBV15
CDR3aa: CATSRDGQTYNEQFF

abundance: few
j_gene: TRBJ2-1
v_gene: TRBV11-2
CDR3aa: CASSPGLLGNEQFF

abundance: .
j_gene: TRBJ2-1
v_gene: TRBV29-1
CDR3aa: CSVEDRAGLAGDSRKAEFF

abundance: .
j_gene: TRBJ2-5
v_gene: TRBV11-2
CDR3aa: CASSRGLEETQYF

abundance: .
j_gene: TRBJ1-4
v_gene: TRBV5-4
CDR3aa: CASSDPSGDEKLFF

abundance: many
j_gene: TRBJ2-7
v_gene: TRBV3-1
CDR3aa: CASSQGTSGMTWEQYF

abundance: .
j_gene: TRBJ2-2
v_gene: TRBV28
CDR3aa: CASSPSGPGELFF

abundance: few
j_gene: TRBJ1-5
v_gene: TRBV13
CDR3aa: CASSYSGAYSNQPQHF

abundance: .
j_gene: TRBJ2-3
v_gene: TRBV6-2/TRBV6-3
CDR3aa: CASSYGLPRGDTQYF

abundance: few
j_gene: TRBJ2-3
v_gene: TRBV20-1
CDR3aa: CSAVEPYRAQYF

abundance: .
j_gene: TRBJ1-4
v_gene: TRBV18
CDR3aa: CASSPGQAVAELFF

abundance: .
j_gene: TRBJ2-3
v_gene: TRBV20-1
CDR3aa: CSARVRGAADTQYF

abundance: few
j_gene: TRBJ2-1
v_gene: TRBV7-9
CDR3aa: CASSLRGFGEQFF

abundance: once
j_gene: TRBJ1-2
v_gene: TRBV29-1
CDR3aa: CSVGLGNYGYTF

abundance: .
j_gene: TRBJ2-7
v_gene: TRBV20-1
CDR3aa: CSAHHAPGLYEQYF

abundance: .
j_gene: TRBJ2-5
v_gene: TRBV5-1
CDR3aa: CASSSRLSRGTQYF

abundance: .
j_gene: TRBJ2-5
v_gene: TRBV4-3
CDR3aa: CASSKNGQGHQETQYF

abundance: .
j_gene: TRBJ1-1
v_gene: TRBV29-1
CDR3aa: CSVEPCGGTEAFF

abundance: .
j_gene: TRBJ2-3
v_gene: TRBV29-1
CDR3aa: CSVRGSGTDTQYF

abundance: few
j_gene: TRBJ2-5
v_gene: TRBV28
CDR3aa: CASSPRGRRIQETQYF

abundance: .
j_gene: TRBJ1-4
v_gene: TRBV4-1
CDR3aa: CASSPRSATNEKLFF

abundance: .
j_gene: TRBJ1-6
v_gene: TRBV4-2
CDR3aa: CASSQEGKMDSPLHF

abundance: few
j_gene: TRBJ2-3
v_gene: TRBV7-9
CDR3aa: CASSLLRLAVSTDTQYF

abundance: few
j_gene: TRBJ2-5
v_gene: TRBV20-1
CDR3aa: CSASLPDGRKTQYF

abundance: .
j_gene: TRBJ1-5
v_gene: TRBV2
CDR3aa: CASQGSNQPQHF

abundance: few
j_gene: TRBJ2-2
v_gene: TRBV7-9
CDR3aa: CASSSYYRSFTGELFF

abundance: .
j_gene: TRBJ1-2
v_gene: TRBV6-2/TRBV6-3
CDR3aa: CASSQQGTISGYTF

abundance: .
j_gene: TRBJ2-1
v_gene: TRBV20-1
CDR3aa: CSARDFRGDYNEQFF

abundance: few
j_gene: TRBJ2-4
v_gene: TRBV5-6
CDR3aa: CASSPASAKNIQYF

abundance: .
j_gene: TRBJ2-1
v_gene: TRBV27
CDR3aa: CASKGLLAGAHNEQFF